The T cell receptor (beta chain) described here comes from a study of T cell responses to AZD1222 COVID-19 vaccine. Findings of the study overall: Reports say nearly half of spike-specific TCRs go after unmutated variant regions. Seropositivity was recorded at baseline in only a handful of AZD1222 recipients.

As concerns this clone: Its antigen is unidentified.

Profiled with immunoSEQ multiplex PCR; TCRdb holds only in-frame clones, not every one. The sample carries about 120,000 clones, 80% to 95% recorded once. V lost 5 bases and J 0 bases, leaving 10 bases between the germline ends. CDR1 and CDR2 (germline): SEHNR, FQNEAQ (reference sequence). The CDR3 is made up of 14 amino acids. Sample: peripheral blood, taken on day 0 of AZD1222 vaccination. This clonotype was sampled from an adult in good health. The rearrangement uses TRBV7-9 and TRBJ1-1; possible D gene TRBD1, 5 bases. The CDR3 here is CASSAGFMNTEAFF. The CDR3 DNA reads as TGTGCCAGCAGCGCAGGGTTCATGAACACTGAAGCTTTCTTT.